In this sample, the clone carrying this TCR beta chain turned up a few times. What it binds is not known. Germline V gene sequence: CDR1 SGHRS, CDR2 YFSETQ. Deletions cut 1 base from V and 6 bases from J, with 17 bases between. The CDR3 spans 15 residues. This sample is drawn from a study of blood T cells in healthy people across ages. PCR was performed a second time for roughly 6 to 12 cycles using a sample-barcoded 5' primer and a J-beta primer mix. From the 5' RACE reads, TCRdb called clonotypes with MiXCR, one entry per CDR3 protein. Of fewer than 950,000 distinct CDR3 sequences in the sample, around half were seen once. Study-wide findings and caveats: Donors of long life had a larger count of naive CD4+ cells and greater diversity than aged donors.

There were at least 6 micrograms of total RNA extracted from every sample. This chain uses TRBV5-1 with TRBJ2-7; D ambiguous. The specimen sequenced was blood. This clonotype was sampled from a man older than 75 in good health. CDR3 sequence: CASSLSPPPAGEQYF. The CDR3 bases are TGCGCCAGCAGCTTGTCTCCCCCCCCAGCCGGCGAGCAGTACTTC.